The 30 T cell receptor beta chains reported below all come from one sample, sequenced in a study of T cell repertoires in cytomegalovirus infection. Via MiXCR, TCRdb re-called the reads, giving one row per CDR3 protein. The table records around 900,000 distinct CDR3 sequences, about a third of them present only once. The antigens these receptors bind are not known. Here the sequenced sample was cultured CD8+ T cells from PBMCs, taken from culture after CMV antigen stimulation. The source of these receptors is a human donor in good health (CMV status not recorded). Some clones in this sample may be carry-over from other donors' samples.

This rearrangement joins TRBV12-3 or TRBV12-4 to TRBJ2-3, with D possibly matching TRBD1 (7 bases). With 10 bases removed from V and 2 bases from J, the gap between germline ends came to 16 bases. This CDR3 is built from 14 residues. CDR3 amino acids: CANGGQKITDTQYF. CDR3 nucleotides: TGTGCCAACGGGGGACAGAAGATCACAGATACGCAGTATTTT.

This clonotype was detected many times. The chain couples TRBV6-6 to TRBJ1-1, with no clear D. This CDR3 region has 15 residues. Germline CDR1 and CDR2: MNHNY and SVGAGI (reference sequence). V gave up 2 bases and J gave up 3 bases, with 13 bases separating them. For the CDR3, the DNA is TGTGCCAGCAGTTACGTCCGGGGTGGGGACACTGAAGCTTTCTTT. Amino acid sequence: CASSYVRGGDTEAFF.

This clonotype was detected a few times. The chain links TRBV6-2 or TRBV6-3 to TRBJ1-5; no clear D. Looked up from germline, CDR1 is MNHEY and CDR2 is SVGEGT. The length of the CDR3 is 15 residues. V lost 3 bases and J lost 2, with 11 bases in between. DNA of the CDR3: TGTGCCAGCAGTTATCCTGGGAAGGGCAATCAGCCCCAGCATTTT. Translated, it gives CASSYPGKGNQPQHF.

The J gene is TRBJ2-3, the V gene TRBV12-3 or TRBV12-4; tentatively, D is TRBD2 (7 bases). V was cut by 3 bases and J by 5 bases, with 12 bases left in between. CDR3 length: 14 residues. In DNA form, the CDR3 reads TGTGCCAGCAGTTTTGTGGGGGGGCTAGATACGCAGTATTTT. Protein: CASSFVGGLDTQYF.

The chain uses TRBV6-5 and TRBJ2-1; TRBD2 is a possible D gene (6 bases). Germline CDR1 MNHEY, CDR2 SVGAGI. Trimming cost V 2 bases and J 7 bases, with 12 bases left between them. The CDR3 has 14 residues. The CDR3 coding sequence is TGTGCCAGCAGTTACACCGGAGGGTTAAATGAGCAGTTCTTC. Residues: CASSYTGGLNEQFF.

The CDR3 region is CASRDRARYEQYF. For the CDR3, the DNA is TGTGCCAGTCGGGACAGGGCGCGTTACGAGCAGTACTTC. The chain uses TRBV19 and TRBJ2-7; 9 bases are shared with TRBD1. The germline V gene has CDR1 LNHDA and CDR2 SQIVND (reference sequence). V gave up 8 bases and J gave up 4 bases; unmatched junction bases: 6. This CDR3 region has 13 residues.

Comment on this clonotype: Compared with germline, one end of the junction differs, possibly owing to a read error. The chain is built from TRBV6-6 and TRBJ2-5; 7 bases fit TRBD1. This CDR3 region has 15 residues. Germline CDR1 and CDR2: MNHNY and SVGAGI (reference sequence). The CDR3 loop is CTSSYEGAPQGTQYF. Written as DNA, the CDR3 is TGTACCAGCAGTTACGAGGGGGCCCCCCAAGGGACCCAGTACTTC.

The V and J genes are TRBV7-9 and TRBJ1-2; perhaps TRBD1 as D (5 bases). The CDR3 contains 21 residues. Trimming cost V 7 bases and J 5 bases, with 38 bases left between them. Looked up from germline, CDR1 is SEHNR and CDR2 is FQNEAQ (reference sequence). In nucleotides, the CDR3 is TGTGCCAGCATGGGCCCTCCTTTGCCGGGACGTCCGATCCCCATGGGATATGGCTACACCTTC. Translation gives CASMGPPLPGRPIPMGYGYTF.

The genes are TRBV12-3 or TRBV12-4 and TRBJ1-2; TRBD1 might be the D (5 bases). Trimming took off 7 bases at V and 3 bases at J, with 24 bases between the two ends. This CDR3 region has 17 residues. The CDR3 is CASTTRGGLLLDYGYTF. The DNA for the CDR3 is TGTGCCAGCACCACTAGGGGAGGGCTCCTCCTCGACTATGGCTACACCTTC.

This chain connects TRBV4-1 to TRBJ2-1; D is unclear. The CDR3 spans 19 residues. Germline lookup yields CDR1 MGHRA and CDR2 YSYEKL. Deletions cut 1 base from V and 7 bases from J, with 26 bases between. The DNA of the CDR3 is TGCGCCAGCAGCCAAGTTGACGTAGGATCCCCTATCGTGGGGAATGAGCAGTTCTTC. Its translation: CASSQVDVGSPIVGNEQFF.

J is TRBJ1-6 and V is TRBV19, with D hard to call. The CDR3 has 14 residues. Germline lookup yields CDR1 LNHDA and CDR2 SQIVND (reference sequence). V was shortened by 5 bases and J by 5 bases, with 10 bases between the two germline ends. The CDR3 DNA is TGTGCCAGTAGTTCCCCAATGGATAATTCACCCCTCCACTTT. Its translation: CASSSPMDNSPLHF.

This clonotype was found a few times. The CDR3 reads CASSPRFGEGEQYF. The CDR3 DNA reads as TGTGCCAGCAGCCCTCGTTTCGGAGAAGGCGAGCAGTACTTC. The chain recombines TRBV7-6 with TRBJ2-7; D is undetermined. The CDR3 spans 14 residues. V dropped 5 bases and J dropped 6 bases, with 17 bases sitting between them. Germline CDR1 is SGHVS and CDR2 is FNYEAQ.

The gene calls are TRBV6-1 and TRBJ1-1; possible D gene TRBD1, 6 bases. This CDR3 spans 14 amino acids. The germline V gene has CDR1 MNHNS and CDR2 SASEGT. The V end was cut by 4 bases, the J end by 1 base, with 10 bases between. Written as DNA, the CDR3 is TGTGCCAGCAGTGGACAGGTTCGGAACACTGAAGCTTTCTTT. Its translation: CASSGQVRNTEAFF.

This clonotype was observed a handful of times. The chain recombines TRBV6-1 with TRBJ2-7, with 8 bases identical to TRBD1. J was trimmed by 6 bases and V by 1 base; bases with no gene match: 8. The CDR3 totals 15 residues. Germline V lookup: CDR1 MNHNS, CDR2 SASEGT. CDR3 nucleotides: TGTGCCAGCAGTGAAGGGAGGCAGGGGGCCCTCGAGCAGTACGTC. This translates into CASSEGRQGALEQYV.

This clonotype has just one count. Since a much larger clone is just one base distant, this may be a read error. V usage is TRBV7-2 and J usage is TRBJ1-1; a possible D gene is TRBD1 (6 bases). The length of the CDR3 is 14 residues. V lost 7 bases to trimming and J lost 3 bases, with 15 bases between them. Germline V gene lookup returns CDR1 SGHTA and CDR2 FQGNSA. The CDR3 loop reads CASNYNREDTEAFF. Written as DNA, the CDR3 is TGTGCCAGCAACTACAACAGGGAGGACACTGAAGCTTTCTTT.

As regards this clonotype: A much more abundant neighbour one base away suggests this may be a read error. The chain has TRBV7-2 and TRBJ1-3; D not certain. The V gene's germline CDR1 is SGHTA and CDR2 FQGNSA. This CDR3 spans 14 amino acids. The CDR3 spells CVSSLYGPGNTIYF. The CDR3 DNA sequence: TGTGTCAGCAGCTTATACGGACCTGGAAACACCATATATTTT.

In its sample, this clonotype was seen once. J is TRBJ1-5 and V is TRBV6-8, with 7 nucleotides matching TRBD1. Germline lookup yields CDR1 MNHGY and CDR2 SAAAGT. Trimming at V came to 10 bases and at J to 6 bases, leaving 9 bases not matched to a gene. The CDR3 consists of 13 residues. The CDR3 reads CANSLDRVQPQHF. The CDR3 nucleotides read TGTGCCAACAGCCTTGACAGGGTTCAGCCCCAGCATTTT.

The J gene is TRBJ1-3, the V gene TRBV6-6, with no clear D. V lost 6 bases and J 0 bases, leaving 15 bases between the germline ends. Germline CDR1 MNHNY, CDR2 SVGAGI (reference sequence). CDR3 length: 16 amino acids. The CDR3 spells CASRLDWTISGNTIYF. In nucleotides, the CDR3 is TGTGCCAGCAGATTGGACTGGACGATCTCTGGAAACACCATATATTTT.

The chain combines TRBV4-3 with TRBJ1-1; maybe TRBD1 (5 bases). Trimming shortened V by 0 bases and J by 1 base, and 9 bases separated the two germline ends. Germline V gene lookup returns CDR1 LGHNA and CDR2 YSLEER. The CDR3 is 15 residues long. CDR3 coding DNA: TGCGCCAGCAGCCAAGATATCAGGGCGAACACTGAAGCTTTCTTT. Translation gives CASSQDIRANTEAFF.

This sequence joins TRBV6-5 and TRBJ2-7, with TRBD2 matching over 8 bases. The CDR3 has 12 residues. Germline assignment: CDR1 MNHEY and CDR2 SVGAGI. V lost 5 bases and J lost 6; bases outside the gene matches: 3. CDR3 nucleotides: TGTGCCAGCAGTCGGAGCGGGGGCGAGCAGTACGTC. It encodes CASSRSGGEQYV.

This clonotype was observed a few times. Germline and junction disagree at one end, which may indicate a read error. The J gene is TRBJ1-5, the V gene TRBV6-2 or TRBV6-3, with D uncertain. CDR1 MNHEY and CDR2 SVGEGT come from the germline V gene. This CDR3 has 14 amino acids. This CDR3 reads CASSYWSSNQPQHF. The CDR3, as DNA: TGTGCCAGCAGCTACTGGAGTAGCAATCAGCCCCAGCATTTT.

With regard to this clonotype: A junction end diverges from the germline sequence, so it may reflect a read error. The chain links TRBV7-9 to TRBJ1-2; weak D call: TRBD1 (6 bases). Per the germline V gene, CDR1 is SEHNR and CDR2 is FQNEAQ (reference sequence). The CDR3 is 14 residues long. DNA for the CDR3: TGTGCCAGCAACTTAGACGGGACAAAGTGGGGCTACACCTTC. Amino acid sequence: CASNLDGTKWGYTF.

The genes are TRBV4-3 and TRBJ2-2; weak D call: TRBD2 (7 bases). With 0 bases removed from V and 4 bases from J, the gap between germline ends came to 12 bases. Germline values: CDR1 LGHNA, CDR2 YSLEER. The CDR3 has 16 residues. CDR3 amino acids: CASSQDLGGPTGELFF. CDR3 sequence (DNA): TGCGCCAGCAGCCAAGACCTCGGGGGGCCCACCGGGGAGCTGTTTTTT.

CDR3 sequence: CASSPDGTLGEQYF. The DNA of the CDR3 is TGTGCCAGCAGCCCCGATGGGACCCTCGGGGAGCAGTACTTC. The V gene is TRBV27, the J gene TRBJ2-7; D may be TRBD1 or TRBD2 (5 bases each). The CDR3 totals 14 residues. CDR1 MNHEY and CDR2 SMNVEV come from the germline V gene (reference sequence). Between the trimmed V and J ends, which lost 6 bases and 7 bases, there was a span of 19 bases.

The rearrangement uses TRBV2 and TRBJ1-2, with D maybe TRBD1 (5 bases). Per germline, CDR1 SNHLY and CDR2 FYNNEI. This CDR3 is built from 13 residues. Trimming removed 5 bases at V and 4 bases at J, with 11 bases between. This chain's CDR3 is CASSPQGGYGYTF. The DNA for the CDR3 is TGTGCCAGCAGTCCGCAGGGCGGCTATGGCTACACCTTC.

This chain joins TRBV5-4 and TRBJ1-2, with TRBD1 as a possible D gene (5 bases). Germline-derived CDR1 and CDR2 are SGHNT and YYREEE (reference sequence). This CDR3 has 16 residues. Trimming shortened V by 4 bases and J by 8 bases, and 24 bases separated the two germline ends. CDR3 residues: CASSRFQGQSAGGYTF. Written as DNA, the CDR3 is TGTGCCAGCAGCCGTTTTCAGGGTCAATCGGCTGGGGGCTACACCTTC.

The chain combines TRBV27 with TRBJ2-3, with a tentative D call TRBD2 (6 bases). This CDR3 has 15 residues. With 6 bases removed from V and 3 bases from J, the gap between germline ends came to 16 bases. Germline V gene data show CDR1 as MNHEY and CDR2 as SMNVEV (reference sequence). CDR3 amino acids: CASSPPKRVTDTQYF. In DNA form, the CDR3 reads TGTGCCAGCAGCCCCCCAAAGCGGGTGACAGATACGCAGTATTTT.

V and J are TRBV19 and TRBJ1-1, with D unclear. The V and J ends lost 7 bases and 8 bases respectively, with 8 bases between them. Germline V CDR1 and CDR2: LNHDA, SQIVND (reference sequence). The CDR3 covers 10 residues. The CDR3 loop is CASKGKEAFF. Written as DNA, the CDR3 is TGTGCCAGTAAAGGCAAAGAAGCTTTCTTT.

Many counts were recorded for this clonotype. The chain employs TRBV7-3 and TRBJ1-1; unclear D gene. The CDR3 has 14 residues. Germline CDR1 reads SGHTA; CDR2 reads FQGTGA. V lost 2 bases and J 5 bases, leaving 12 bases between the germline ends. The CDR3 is CASSLVRLQTEAFF. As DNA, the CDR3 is TGTGCCAGCAGCTTAGTAAGACTGCAGACTGAAGCTTTCTTT.

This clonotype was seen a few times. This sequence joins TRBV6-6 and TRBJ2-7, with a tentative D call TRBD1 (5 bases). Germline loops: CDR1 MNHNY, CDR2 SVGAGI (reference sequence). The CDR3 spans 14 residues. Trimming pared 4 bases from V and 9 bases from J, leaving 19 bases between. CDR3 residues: CASSSDRNYEWQYV. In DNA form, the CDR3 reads TGTGCCAGCAGTTCTGACAGAAACTACGAGTGGCAGTACGTC.